This T cell receptor beta chain was identified during a study of identical twins. CDR1 SGHTA and CDR2 FQGNSA come from the germline V gene. This CDR3 spans 15 amino acids. Trimming removed 5 bases from V and 0 bases from J, with 12 bases in between. MiXCR, run by TCRdb on the 5' RACE reads, gives a single entry per CDR3 protein. The table records approximately 590,000 distinct CDR3 sequences, more than 9% of them present only once. The sample was also linked to a second study, of yellow fever vaccine responses in identical twins.

The rearrangement links TRBV7-2 to TRBJ2-3; no definite D call. Sample: PBMCs. The sequence came from a young woman in good health. The CDR3 is CASSLSGPSTDTQYF. The CDR3 DNA follows: TGTGCCAGCAGCCTCTCCGGGCCTAGCACAGATACGCAGTATTTT.